The rows below give T cell receptor beta chains drawn from one sample of a study of regulatory T cells in long-lasting Graves disease. TCRdb called the multiplex PCR reads again in MiXCR, with one record for every CDR3 protein. The sample lists 300,000 to 500,000 distinct CDR3 sequences; less than 25% were seen once. The starting material was peripheral blood mononuclear cells (PBMCs), obtained when the disease was refractory, from a patient treated with antithyroid drugs. These receptors all stem from a female donor with Graves disease. Both conserved end residues are part of each CDR3. D genes are given only for firm matches. Clone size is not always given. Where it is, it says once, few, many or a class for expanded clones.

d_call j_call clone_size v_call cdr3_nt cdr3_aa
NA TRBJ2-7 many TRBV10-3 TGTGCCATCAGTTCCTTACGGGAGCAGTACTTC CAISSLREQYF
TRBD2 TRBJ2-7 few TRBV29-1 TGCAGCGTTGTGACTAGCGGGGATTCCTCCTACGAGCAGTACTTC CSVVTSGDSSYEQYF
NA TRBJ1-2 NA TRBV14 TGTGCCAGCAGCCAAGTCAGCTCTAACTATGGCTACACCTTC CASSQVSSNYGYTF
NA TRBJ1-1 many TRBV27 TGTGCCAGCAGTGGCTCAGGGGAGATGAACACTGAAGCTTTCTTT CASSGSGEMNTEAFF
NA TRBJ2-7 many TRBV7-9 TGTGCCAGCAGCCCAAGGGACGGACCCTACGAGCAGTACTTC CASSPRDGPYEQYF
NA TRBJ2-2 few TRBV25-1 TGTGCCAGCAGTCGTTCCCCGACAGCTAACACCGGGGAGCTGTTTTTT CASSRSPTANTGELFF
TRBD1 TRBJ1-5 many TRBV2 TGTGCCAGCAGTCCCGGGACAGGGGGCATCAATCAGCCCCAGCATTTT CASSPGTGGINQPQHF
TRBD1 TRBJ2-7 NA TRBV7-9 TGTGCCAGCAGCCCCGGACAGGGGGCAGGCGAGCAGTACTTC CASSPGQGAGEQYF
NA TRBJ1-1 many TRBV29-1 TGCAGCGTTGAAATTAAGTCGGGCGCTGAAGCTTTCTTT CSVEIKSGAEAFF
NA TRBJ1-2 many TRBV28 TGTGCCAGCAGTTCCAGGGGTGGCTACACCTTC CASSSRGGYTF
NA TRBJ2-7 NA TRBV4-3 TGCGCCAGCAGCCAAGACCCGGGACGCTCCTACGAGCAGTACTTC CASSQDPGRSYEQYF
NA TRBJ2-7 few TRBV6-5 TGTGCCAGCAGTTATTCCGCGTGGGAGACCTACGAGCAGTACTTC CASSYSAWETYEQYF
NA TRBJ1-5 NA TRBV10-2 TGCGCCAGCAGTGAGTCGTCCGGGGGCAGGAGCAATCAGCCCCAGCATTTT CASSESSGGRSNQPQHF
TRBD2 TRBJ2-7 NA TRBV6-4 TGTGCCAGCAGTTACCAGGCTGAGCTTAGCGGGGCTTCCTACGAGCAGTACTTC CASSYQAELSGASYEQYF
NA TRBJ2-1 few TRBV28 TGTGCCAGCAGGACAATCCCCCTTGATAGCTCCTACAATGAGCAGTTCTTC CASRTIPLDSSYNEQFF
NA TRBJ2-1 NA TRBV11-2 TGTGCCAGCAGGGACCAATACAATGAGCAGTTCTTC CASRDQYNEQFF
NA TRBJ2-7 few TRBV6-1 TGTGCCAGCAGACCAGTTCTAGTGAGATTTTCGAGCTCCTACGAGCAGTACTTC CASRPVLVRFSSSYEQYF
TRBD1 TRBJ1-3 few TRBV25-1 TGTGCCAGTTCACAGGGGGCATTTGATGGAAACACCATATATTTT CASSQGAFDGNTIYF
TRBD2 TRBJ2-7 few TRBV7-9 TGTGCCAGCAGCTTAGAACGGGAGGGACACTACGAGCAGTACTTC CASSLEREGHYEQYF
NA TRBJ2-4 NA TRBV6-2/TRBV6-3 TGTGCCAGCAGTTCGAAGGCCAAAAACATTCAGTACTTC CASSSKAKNIQYF
NA TRBJ2-7 many TRBV9 TGTGCCAGCAGCGTAGGTCCAGGGACCTTTACGGACGAGCAGTACTTC CASSVGPGTFTDEQYF
NA TRBJ1-1 NA TRBV20-1 TGCAGTGCTAGGGCACAGGGCGGGGAAGCTTTCTTT CSARAQGGEAFF
NA TRBJ2-7 NA TRBV20-1 TGCAGTGCTAGAACCATCACAGGGGACTTTACCTACGAGCAGTACTTC CSARTITGDFTYEQYF
NA TRBJ2-2 few TRBV18 TGTGCCAGCTCACCACCCCTCGCGATTGGCACCGGGGAGCTGTTTTTT CASSPPLAIGTGELFF
TRBD1 TRBJ1-6 few TRBV5-6 TGTGCCAGCAGTTTCCGGGACAGGCTTTACTCACCCCTCCACTTT CASSFRDRLYSPLHF
NA TRBJ2-2 once TRBV4-2 TGTGCCAGCAGCCTCCCGGGGGCTAGCGGAGACACCGGGGAGCTGTTTTTT CASSLPGASGDTGELFF
NA TRBJ2-4 few TRBV11-2 TGTGCCAGCAGCAACACAGGGACGGGCATTCAGTACTTC CASSNTGTGIQYF
TRBD1 TRBJ2-6 few TRBV28 TGTGCCAGCAGTAATTCCCCGGGACAGGGTGTTCATGGGTCTGGGGCCAACGTCCTGACTTTC CASSNSPGQGVHGSGANVLTF
NA TRBJ1-5 few TRBV7-9 TGTGCCAGCAGCTGGGGGGTCGGAAGCAATCAGCCCCAGCATTTT CASSWGVGSNQPQHF
NA TRBJ2-7 NA TRBV6-9 TGTGCCAGCAGTTATCACGGTAGAGGTCTCTACGAGCAGTACTTC CASSYHGRGLYEQYF
TRBD2 TRBJ2-4 many TRBV12-3/TRBV12-4 TGTGCCAGCAGCCTGGGACTAGCGGGAGGATTAGCCAAAAACATTCAGTACTTC CASSLGLAGGLAKNIQYF
NA TRBJ1-6 NA TRBV6-6 TGTGCCAGCATTTACTCGGTGTCCGCTAATTCACCCCTCCACTTT CASIYSVSANSPLHF
TRBD1 TRBJ1-6 few TRBV20-1 TGCAGTGCCAGGGGGCAGTCTAATTCACCCCTCCACTTT CSARGQSNSPLHF
NA TRBJ2-1 NA TRBV6-1 TGTGCCAGCAGTGAAGGGGAGAGCTCCTACAATGAGCAGTTCTTC CASSEGESSYNEQFF
NA TRBJ2-2 few TRBV29-1 TGCAGCGTTGGGCCCGGGGAGCTGTTTTTT CSVGPGELFF
TRBD1 TRBJ1-1 few TRBV30 TGTGCCTGGAGTGCCCTGGGTACAGGGGTAGCTTTCTTT CAWSALGTGVAFF
NA TRBJ2-3 few TRBV6-5 TGTGCCAGCAGTTACTCGAGCCAGGGAGCTACGCAGTATTTT CASSYSSQGATQYF
NA TRBJ2-7 few TRBV12-3/TRBV12-4 TGTGCCAGCGGCGGTAGCAGGTACGAGCAGTACTTC CASGGSRYEQYF
TRBD2 TRBJ2-1 once TRBV20-1 TGCAGGCCTATGGGGCTAGCGGGAGGCAATGAGCAGTTCTTC CRPMGLAGGNEQFF
TRBD1 TRBJ1-1 many TRBV28 TGTGCCAGCAATCAACCCGGACAGGGGAACACTGAAGCTTTCTTT CASNQPGQGNTEAFF
TRBD1 TRBJ1-5 few TRBV19 TGTGCCAGTAGTATTGCCAGGGGGCTTCAGCCCCAGCATTTT CASSIARGLQPQHF
NA TRBJ2-5 many TRBV2 TGTGCCAGCAGTGGAGGTCAGGGCCGAGAGACCCAGTACTTC CASSGGQGRETQYF
TRBD1 TRBJ2-5 few TRBV10-3 TGTGCCATCAGTGAGTCGACAGGGGGGGGTCGGGAGACCCAGTACTTC CAISESTGGGRETQYF
TRBD2 TRBJ2-2 once TRBV4-3 TGCGCCAGCAGCCAAGGACCAGCGGGACCGAACACCGGGGAGCTGTTTTTT CASSQGPAGPNTGELFF
NA TRBJ1-1 NA TRBV7-2 TGTGCCAGCAGCCCCGAGAGAGGGGTTCGAAGAACTTTCTTT CASSPERGVRRTFF
NA TRBJ1-1 many TRBV19 TGTGCCAGTAGTATACCAAGGAACACTGAAGCTTTCTTT CASSIPRNTEAFF
NA TRBJ2-7 many TRBV7-2 TGTGCCAGCAGCTTAGGCCAAGCCCGAGCCTACGAGCAGTACTTC CASSLGQARAYEQYF
NA TRBJ2-5 NA TRBV6-1 TGTGCCAGCGCACCCCGCATCTTGGTAGCGGAATACCAAGAGACCCAGTACTTC CASAPRILVAEYQETQYF
NA TRBJ2-2 NA TRBV27 TGTGCCAGCAGTTTTCACCAATCGAACACCGGGGAGCTGTTTTTT CASSFHQSNTGELFF
TRBD1 TRBJ1-2 many TRBV20-1 TGCAGTGCTACGGACAGGGGGCCGAATGGCTACACCTTC CSATDRGPNGYTF
TRBD1 TRBJ1-2 NA TRBV24-1 TGTGCCACCAGTGATGTCCGGGACAGGGCGGGCTACACCTTC CATSDVRDRAGYTF
TRBD2 TRBJ2-1 NA TRBV5-8 TGTGCCAGCAGCCCAGGACTAGCGGAGCAGTTCTTC CASSPGLAEQFF
NA TRBJ1-5 NA TRBV29-1 TGCAGCGTTCAGACAGGATCGGGAGATCAGCCCCAGCATTTT CSVQTGSGDQPQHF
TRBD2 TRBJ2-3 few TRBV7-2 TGTGCCAGCAGCTTACTGGGACTAGCGAGCGTCACAGATACGCAGTATTTT CASSLLGLASVTDTQYF
TRBD2 TRBJ2-7 many TRBV14 TGTGCCAGCAGCCAAGTAGCGGGAGGGCCCTACGAGCAGTACTTC CASSQVAGGPYEQYF
NA TRBJ2-6 NA TRBV4-1 TGCGCCAGCAGCCTAAACGACAGGTCTGGGGCCAACGTCCTGACTTTC CASSLNDRSGANVLTF